What follows is one TCR beta chain and its context. In the source study's methods: Reference gene primer amplification in the assay estimated nucleated cell counts. Clones were sequenced by immunoSEQ multiplex PCR, and TCRdb holds only the in-frame ones, with some missing. The V and J calls and the clone size are those of that table, but D and trimming were determined from the DNA. The sample holds 70,000 or so clones, 65% to 85% seen once. The germline V gene has CDR1 SNHLY and CDR2 FYNNEI. The V gene end was trimmed by 1 base and the J gene end by 3 bases; junction bases not matched to a gene: 2. The CDR3 spans 15 residues. Patients of the Seattle cohort, enrolled during active infection, were followed longitudinally. This sample was taken from a study of blood T cell repertoires in COVID-19. Study overall: Some COVID-19 samples were acute and others convalescent; all came from the United States, Italy and Spain. PBMCs, B-cell-depleted T cells, or T cells provided the cDNA or gDNA that made up the material.

The sample taken for sequencing was peripheral blood. The chain has TRBV2 and TRBJ2-1, with 8 bases fitting TRBD2. The source of this sequence is a man aged 60-69 years with COVID-19, enrolled during active disease. CDR3 coding DNA: TGTGCCAGCAGTGAAGTAGCGGGAATCTACAATGAGCAGTTCTTC. This sequence encodes CASSEVAGIYNEQFF.